The rows below give T cell receptor beta chains drawn from one sample of a study of blood T cell repertoires in COVID-19. Generated by immunoSEQ multiplex PCR, the TCRdb table keeps only in-frame clones and is missing some. The repertoire includes 25,000 to 35,000 clones, 84% of them detected once, and approximately 42% sits in the top ten. Input material: peripheral blood. The receptors derive from a woman older than 75 with acute or convalescent COVID-19. The CDR3 runs from the conserved cysteine through the conserved F or W. The D gene is left open where the match is weak. Size values are once, few and many counts, or a class for expanded clones, and some rows have none.

v_call	clone_size	j_call	cdr3_length	d_call	cdr3_nt	cdr3_aa
TRBV6-5	-	TRBJ1-1	13	-	TGTGCCAGCAGCCCCAGGCTGAACACTGAAGCTTTCTTT	CASSPRLNTEAFF
TRBV6-5	-	TRBJ1-5	15	-	TGTGCCAGCAGGGTACTGAGGAATAGCAATCAGCCCCAGCATTTT	CASRVLRNSNQPQHF
TRBV6-4	-	TRBJ1-2	14	TRBD1	TGTGCCGGGACTAGACAGGGAGAAAACTATGGCTACACCTTC	CAGTRQGENYGYTF
TRBV29-1	-	TRBJ2-7	11	-	TGCAGCGTTGGGGAAAGGGGCGAGCAGTACTTC	CSVGERGEQYF
TRBV30	-	TRBJ2-7	12	-	TGTGCCTGGAGTGTGGACAGCTACGAGCAGTACTTC	CAWSVDSYEQYF
TRBV11-2	-	TRBJ2-2	13	-	TGTGCCAGCAGCCCCGCCGGGACCGGGGAGCTGTTTTTT	CASSPAGTGELFF
TRBV5-1	-	TRBJ2-1	15	-	TGCGCCAGCAGCTTGGACCTCGTGGCGGGTAATGAGCAGTTCTTC	CASSLDLVAGNEQFF
TRBV20-1	-	TRBJ2-7	14	-	TGCAGTGCTAGTAGTGACATTCGCTCCTACGAGCAGTACTTC	CSASSDIRSYEQYF
TRBV5-1	-	TRBJ2-2	14	-	TGCGCCAGCAGCCCCGGGAATCCCACCGGGGAGCTGTTTTTT	CASSPGNPTGELFF
TRBV5-1	-	TRBJ1-1	17	TRBD1	TGCGCCAGCAGCCTGGGGGGACAGAGGATCTTGAACACTGAAGCTTTCTTT	CASSLGGQRILNTEAFF
TRBV19	-	TRBJ1-1	15	-	TGTGCCAGTAGTATAGGAGCCGCCATGAACACTGAAGCTTTCTTT	CASSIGAAMNTEAFF
TRBV6-5	-	TRBJ1-5	15	TRBD1	TGTGCCAGCACCCCGGGACAGGGACAAAATCAGCCCCAGCATTTT	CASTPGQGQNQPQHF
TRBV29-1	-	TRBJ2-3	14	TRBD2	TGCAGCGCCACACTAGCGGGGGGGACAGATACGCAGTATTTT	CSATLAGGTDTQYF
TRBV28	-	TRBJ1-3	16	TRBD1	TGTGCCAGCAGTTTGAGAGAGGGGGCGGGCGGAAACACCATATATTTT	CASSLREGAGGNTIYF
TRBV6-5	-	TRBJ2-5	15	TRBD2	TGTGCCAGCAACGGACTAGCGGGAGGGGGTGAGACCCAGTACTTC	CASNGLAGGGETQYF
TRBV7-9	-	TRBJ2-5	15	TRBD1	TGTGCCAGCAGCTTAGCAGGTACAGGGGTACAGACCCAGTACTTC	CASSLAGTGVQTQYF
TRBV7-8	-	TRBJ2-1	16	TRBD1	TGTGCCAGCAGCATTACGTTGGGACAGGGCAACAATGAGCAGTTCTTC	CASSITLGQGNNEQFF
TRBV28	-	TRBJ1-1	16	TRBD1	TGTGCCAGCAGTTTCCATAAACAGGGGGGTCGGACTGAAGCTTTCTTT	CASSFHKQGGRTEAFF
TRBV10-3	once	TRBJ1-2	12	-	TGTGCCATCAGTGGGGACACTCATGGCTACACCTTC	CAISGDTHGYTF
TRBV7-8	-	TRBJ2-2	14	-	TGTGCCAGCAGCTTACAAACGGGGACCGGGGAGCTGTTTTTT	CASSLQTGTGELFF
TRBV28	-	TRBJ2-2	14	-	TGTGCCAGCAGTTCCGACAGACTGACCGGGGAGCTGTTTTTT	CASSSDRLTGELFF
TRBV6-4	-	TRBJ2-5	13	-	TGTGCCAGCAGCAGGGAATTCGGAGAGACCCAGTACTTC	CASSREFGETQYF
TRBV29-1	-	TRBJ2-7	13	-	TGCAGCGTTTGCCGGGATTCCTCCTACGAGCAGTACTTC	CSVCRDSSYEQYF
TRBV19	-	TRBJ2-5	18	-	TGTGCCAGTAGTATATCCCGTGGGTTTGGGGCAGAGCAAGAGACCCAGTACTTC	CASSISRGFGAEQETQYF
TRBV15	-	TRBJ2-5	16	-	TGTGCCACCAGCAGAGGTACTACTAGTCGCCAAGAGACCCAGTACTTC	CATSRGTTSRQETQYF
TRBV9	few	TRBJ1-4	13	-	TGTGCCAGCAGCGTAGAGACCCGGGGGAGACTGTTTTTT	CASSVETRGRLFF
TRBV7-3	-	TRBJ1-2	13	TRBD1	TGTGCCAGCAGCCCAGGGACAGGCTATGGCTACACCTTC	CASSPGTGYGYTF